This is a list of T cell receptor beta chains from one sample in a study of T cell responses to AZD1222 COVID-19 vaccine. Assay: immunoSEQ multiplex PCR; the TCRdb copy retains only in-frame clones and omits some. The profile shows over 90,000 clones, 91% of them singletons. Sequenced material: peripheral blood, taken on day 0 of AZD1222 vaccination. These receptors were obtained from an adult in good health. CDR3s include the opening cysteine and the closing phenylalanine or tryptophan. D genes are given only for firm matches. Size is omitted from some rows. Given values are once, few, many or a class for expanded clones.

D gene: -; clone size: -; V gene: TRBV28; J gene: TRBJ1-3; CDR3 protein: CASSLKVSGNTIYF
D gene: -; clone size: -; V gene: TRBV28; J gene: TRBJ1-6; CDR3 protein: CASRVYNSPLHF
D gene: -; clone size: -; V gene: TRBV4-3; J gene: TRBJ2-2; CDR3 protein: CASSQQSGNTGELFF
D gene: TRBD2; clone size: -; V gene: TRBV7-3; J gene: TRBJ2-1; CDR3 protein: CASSFSGGDYNEQFF
D gene: TRBD1; clone size: -; V gene: TRBV5-1; J gene: TRBJ1-5; CDR3 protein: CASSLSARVDRGFEPQHF
D gene: -; clone size: -; V gene: TRBV7-8; J gene: TRBJ2-2; CDR3 protein: CASSLIRGDTGELFF
D gene: -; clone size: -; V gene: TRBV10-3; J gene: TRBJ2-7; CDR3 protein: CAISDQQGLYEQYF
D gene: TRBD2; clone size: few; V gene: TRBV9; J gene: TRBJ2-1; CDR3 protein: CASSRIGTSANNEQFF
D gene: -; clone size: -; V gene: TRBV28; J gene: TRBJ2-5; CDR3 protein: CASSAGGANQETQYF
D gene: TRBD1; clone size: once; V gene: TRBV6-5; J gene: TRBJ2-7; CDR3 protein: CASRLGQGAYEQYF
D gene: TRBD1; clone size: -; V gene: TRBV11-2; J gene: TRBJ1-1; CDR3 protein: CASSGQGAPEAFF
D gene: -; clone size: -; V gene: TRBV9; J gene: TRBJ2-7; CDR3 protein: CASSVVYSGEQYF
D gene: TRBD1; clone size: -; V gene: TRBV18; J gene: TRBJ2-7; CDR3 protein: CASTPGQGAEQYF
D gene: TRBD1; clone size: once; V gene: TRBV2; J gene: TRBJ1-1; CDR3 protein: CASNSGGKNTEAFF
D gene: -; clone size: -; V gene: TRBV6-5; J gene: TRBJ2-7; CDR3 protein: CASSHSGRGPYEQYF
D gene: -; clone size: -; V gene: TRBV19; J gene: TRBJ2-1; CDR3 protein: CASSIARGLANEQFF
D gene: -; clone size: few; V gene: TRBV2; J gene: TRBJ2-1; CDR3 protein: CASSLDGVWNEQFF
D gene: -; clone size: -; V gene: TRBV18; J gene: TRBJ2-1; CDR3 protein: CASSPSLATTMNEQFF
D gene: -; clone size: -; V gene: TRBV7-8; J gene: TRBJ2-7; CDR3 protein: CASRTSAPYEQYF